Below, 3 T cell receptor beta chains from the same sample are listed, as sequenced in a study of control samples from healthy donors and cancer patients. Sequencing was performed with immunoSEQ multiplex PCR; in TCRdb, only in-frame clones are kept and a portion is missing. The sample lists roughly 80,000 clones; approximately 90% were seen once. What was sequenced was PBMCs. The origin of the receptors is a woman aged 55 to 70 with head and neck cancer.

The chain recombines TRBV19 with TRBJ2-1; 13 nucleotides agree with TRBD2. The V gene end was trimmed by 7 bases and the J gene end by 7 bases; junction bases not matched to a gene: 10. The CDR3 is made up of 16 amino acids. Germline CDR1 reads LNHDA; CDR2 reads SQIVND (reference sequence). The CDR3, as DNA: TGTGCCAGTACCATTAGGACTAGCGGGAGAGGTAATGAGCAGTTCTTC. Its translation: CASTIRTSGRGNEQFF.

CDR3 in amino acids: CASSLISGTNEQFF. CDR3 DNA: TGTGCCAGCAGCTTAATTAGCGGGACCAATGAGCAGTTCTTC. This sequence joins TRBV7-9 and TRBJ2-1; 8 nucleotides line up with TRBD2. The V gene's germline CDR1 is SEHNR and CDR2 FQNEAQ (reference sequence). The CDR3 length is 14 residues. The V segment lost 2 bases and the J segment 6 bases; nucleotides outside the gene matches: 3. The complete variable domain, with remaining parts taken from reference TRBV7-9 and TRBJ2-1, reads DTGVSQNPRHKITKRGQNVTFRCDPISEHNRLYWYRQTLGQGPEFLTYFQNEAQLEKSRLLSDRFSAERPKGSFSTLEIQRTEQGDSAMYLCASSLISGTNEQFFGPGTRLTVL.

The chain carries TRBV6-5 and TRBJ1-2; perhaps TRBD1 as D (6 bases). This CDR3 has 15 residues. Germline values: CDR1 MNHEY, CDR2 SVGAGI. V lost 0 bases, J lost 3 bases, and 11 bases lay in between. CDR3 coding DNA: TGTGCCAGCAGTTACTCGCAGGGGACTCACTATGGCTACACCTTC. Its translation: CASSYSQGTHYGYTF.